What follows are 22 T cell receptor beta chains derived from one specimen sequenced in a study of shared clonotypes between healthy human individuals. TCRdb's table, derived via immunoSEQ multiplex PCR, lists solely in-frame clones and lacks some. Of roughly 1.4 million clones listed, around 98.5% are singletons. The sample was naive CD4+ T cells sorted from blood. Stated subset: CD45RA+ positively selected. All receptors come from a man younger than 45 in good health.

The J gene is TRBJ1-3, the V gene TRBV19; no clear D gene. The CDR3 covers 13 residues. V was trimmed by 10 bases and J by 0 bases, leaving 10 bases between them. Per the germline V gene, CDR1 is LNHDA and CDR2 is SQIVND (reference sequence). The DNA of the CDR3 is TGTGCCACGGACGGGTTCTCTGGAAACACCATATATTTT. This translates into CATDGFSGNTIYF.

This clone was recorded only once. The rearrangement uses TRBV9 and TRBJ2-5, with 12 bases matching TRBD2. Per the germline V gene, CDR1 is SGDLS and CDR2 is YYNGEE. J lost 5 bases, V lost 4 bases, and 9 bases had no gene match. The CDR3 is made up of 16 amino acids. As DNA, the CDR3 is TGTGCCAGCAGCTCCTCGGGGACTAGCGGGCTGGAGACCCAGTACTTC. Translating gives CASSSSGTSGLETQYF. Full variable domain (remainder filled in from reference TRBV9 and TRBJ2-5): DSGVTQTPKHLITATGQRVTLRCSPRSGDLSVYWYQQSLDQGLQFLIQYYNGEERAKGNILERFSAQQFPDLHSELNLSSLELGDSALYFCASSSSGTSGLETQYFGPGTRLLVL.

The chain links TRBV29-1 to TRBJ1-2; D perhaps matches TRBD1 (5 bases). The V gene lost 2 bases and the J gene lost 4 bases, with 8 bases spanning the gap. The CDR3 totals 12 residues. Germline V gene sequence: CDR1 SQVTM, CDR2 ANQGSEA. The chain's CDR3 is CSVEQGFYGYTF. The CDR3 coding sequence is TGCAGCGTTGAACAGGGCTTCTATGGCTACACCTTC.

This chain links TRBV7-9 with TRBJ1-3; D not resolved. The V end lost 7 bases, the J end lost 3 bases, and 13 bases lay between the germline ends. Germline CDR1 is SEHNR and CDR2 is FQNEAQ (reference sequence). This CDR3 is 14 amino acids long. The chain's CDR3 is CASNFGGVGNTIYF. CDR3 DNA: TGTGCCAGCAACTTCGGAGGAGTTGGAAACACCATATATTTT.

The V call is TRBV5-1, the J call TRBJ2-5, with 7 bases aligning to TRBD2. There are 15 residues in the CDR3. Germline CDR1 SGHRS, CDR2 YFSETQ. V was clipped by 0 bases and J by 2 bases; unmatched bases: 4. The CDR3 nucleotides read TGCGCCAGCAGCTTGGCACCGGGACTACAAGAGACCCAGTACTTC. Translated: CASSLAPGLQETQYF.

This chain's CDR3 is CASSGASGTVRDTQYF. The CDR3 DNA reads as TGTGCCAGCAGTGGCGCTTCCGGGACAGTCCGTGATACGCAGTATTTT. This chain links TRBV27 with TRBJ2-3; TRBD1 matches at 7 bases. With V trimmed by 5 bases and J by 6 bases, 14 bases remained unmatched. The length of the CDR3 is 16 residues. Germline CDR1 and CDR2: MNHEY and SMNVEV (reference sequence).

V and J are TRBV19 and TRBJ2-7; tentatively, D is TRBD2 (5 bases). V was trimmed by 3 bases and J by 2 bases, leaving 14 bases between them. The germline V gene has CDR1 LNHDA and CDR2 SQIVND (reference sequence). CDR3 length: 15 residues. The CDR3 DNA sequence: TGTGCCAGTAGTATCCGGGATGCGTCCCCCTACGAGCAGTACTTC. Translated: CASSIRDASPYEQYF.

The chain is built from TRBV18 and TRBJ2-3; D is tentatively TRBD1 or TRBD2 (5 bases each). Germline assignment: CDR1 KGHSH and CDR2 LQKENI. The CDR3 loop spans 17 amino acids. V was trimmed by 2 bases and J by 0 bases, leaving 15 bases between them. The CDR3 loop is CASSPARDGTSTDTQYF. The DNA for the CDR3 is TGTGCCAGCTCACCAGCGAGGGACGGAACGAGCACAGATACGCAGTATTTT.

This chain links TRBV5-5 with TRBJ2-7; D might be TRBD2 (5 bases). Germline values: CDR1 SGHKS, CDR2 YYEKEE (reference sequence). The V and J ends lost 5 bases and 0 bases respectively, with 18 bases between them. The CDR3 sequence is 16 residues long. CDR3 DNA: TGTGCCAGCAGATCCGTTCCTCCCGGGAACTCCTACGAGCAGTACTTC. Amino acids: CASRSVPPGNSYEQYF.

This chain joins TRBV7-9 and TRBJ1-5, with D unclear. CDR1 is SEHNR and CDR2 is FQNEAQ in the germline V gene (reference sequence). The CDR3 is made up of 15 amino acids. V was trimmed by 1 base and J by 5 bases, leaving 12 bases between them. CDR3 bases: TGTGCCAGCAGCTTAGGGTCAGTATTGGATCAGCCCCAGCATTTT. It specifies CASSLGSVLDQPQHF.

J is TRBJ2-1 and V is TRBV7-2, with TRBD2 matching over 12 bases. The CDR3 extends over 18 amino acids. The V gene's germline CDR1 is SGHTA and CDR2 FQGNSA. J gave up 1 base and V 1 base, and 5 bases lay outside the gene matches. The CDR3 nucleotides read TGTGCCAGCAGCTTAGTTGGGACTAGCGGGTTTTCCTACAATGAGCAGTTCTTC. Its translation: CASSLVGTSGFSYNEQFF. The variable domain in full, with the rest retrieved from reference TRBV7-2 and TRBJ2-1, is GAGVSQSPSNKVTEKGKDVELRCDPISGHTALYWYRQSLGQGLEFLIYFQGNSAPDKSGLPSDRFSAERTGGSVSTLTIQRTQQEDSAVYLCASSLVGTSGFSYNEQFFGPGTRLTVL.

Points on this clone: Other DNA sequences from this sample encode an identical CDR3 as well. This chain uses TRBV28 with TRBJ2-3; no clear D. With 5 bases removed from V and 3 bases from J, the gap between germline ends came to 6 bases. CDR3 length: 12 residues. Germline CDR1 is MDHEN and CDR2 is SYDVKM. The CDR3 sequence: CASSTITDTQYF. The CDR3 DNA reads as TGTGCCAGCAGTACCATAACAGATACGCAGTATTTT.

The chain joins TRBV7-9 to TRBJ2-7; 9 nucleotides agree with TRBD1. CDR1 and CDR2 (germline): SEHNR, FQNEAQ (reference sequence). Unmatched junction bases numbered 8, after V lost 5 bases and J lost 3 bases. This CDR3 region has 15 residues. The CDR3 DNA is TGTGCCAGCAGCCCGGGACAGGGACGGGGCTACGAGCAGTACTTC. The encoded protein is CASSPGQGRGYEQYF.

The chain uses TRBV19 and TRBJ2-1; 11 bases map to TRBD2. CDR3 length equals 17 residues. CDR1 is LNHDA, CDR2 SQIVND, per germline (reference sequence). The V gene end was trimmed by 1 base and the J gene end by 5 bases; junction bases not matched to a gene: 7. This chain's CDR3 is CASSIGLGLAAHNEQFF. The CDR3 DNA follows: TGTGCCAGTAGTATAGGGCTGGGACTAGCGGCCCACAATGAGCAGTTCTTC. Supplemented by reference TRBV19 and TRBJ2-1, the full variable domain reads DGGITQSPKYLFRKEGQNVTLSCEQNLNHDAMYWYRQDPGQGLRLIYYSQIVNDFQKGDIAEGYSVSREKKESFPLTVTSAQKNPTAFYLCASSIGLGLAAHNEQFFGPGTRLTVL.

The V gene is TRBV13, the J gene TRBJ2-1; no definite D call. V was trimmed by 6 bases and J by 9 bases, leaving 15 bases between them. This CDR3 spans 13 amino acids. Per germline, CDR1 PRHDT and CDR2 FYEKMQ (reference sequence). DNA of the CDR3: TGTGCCAGCAGGGGAACAAGAGGCAGTGAGCAGTTCTTC. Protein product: CASRGTRGSEQFF.

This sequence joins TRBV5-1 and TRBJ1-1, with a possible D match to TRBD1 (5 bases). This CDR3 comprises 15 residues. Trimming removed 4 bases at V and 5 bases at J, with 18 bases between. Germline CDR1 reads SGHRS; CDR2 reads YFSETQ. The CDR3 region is CASSAMTGPRTEAFF. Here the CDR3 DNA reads TGCGCCAGCAGCGCAATGACGGGGCCGAGGACTGAAGCTTTCTTT.

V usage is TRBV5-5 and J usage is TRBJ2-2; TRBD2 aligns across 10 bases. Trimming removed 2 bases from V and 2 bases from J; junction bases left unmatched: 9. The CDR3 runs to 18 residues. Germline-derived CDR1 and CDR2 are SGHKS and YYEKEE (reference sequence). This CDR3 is CASSLAPRLAGNTGELFF. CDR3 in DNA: TGTGCCAGCAGCTTAGCCCCCCGACTAGCGGGCAACACCGGGGAGCTGTTTTTT.

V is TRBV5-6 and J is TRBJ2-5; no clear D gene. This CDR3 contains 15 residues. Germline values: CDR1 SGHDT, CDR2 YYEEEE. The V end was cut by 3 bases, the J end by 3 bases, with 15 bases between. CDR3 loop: CASSSRGGVEETQYF. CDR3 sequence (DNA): TGTGCCAGCAGCTCTCGCGGTGGAGTCGAAGAGACCCAGTACTTC. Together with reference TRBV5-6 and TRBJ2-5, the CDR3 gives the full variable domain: DAGVTQSPTHLIKTRGQQVTLRCSPKSGHDTVSWYQQALGQGPQFIFQYYEEEERQRGNFPDRFSGHQFPNYSSELNVNALLLGDSALYLCASSSRGGVEETQYFGPGTRLLVL.

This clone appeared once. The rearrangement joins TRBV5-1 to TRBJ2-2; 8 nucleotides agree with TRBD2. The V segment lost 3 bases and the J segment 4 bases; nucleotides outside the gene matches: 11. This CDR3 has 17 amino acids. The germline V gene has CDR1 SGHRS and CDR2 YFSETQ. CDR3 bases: TGCGCCAGCAGCTCGGGCCCCGGGGGGGACTTCACCGGGGAGCTGTTTTTT. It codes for CASSSGPGGDFTGELFF.

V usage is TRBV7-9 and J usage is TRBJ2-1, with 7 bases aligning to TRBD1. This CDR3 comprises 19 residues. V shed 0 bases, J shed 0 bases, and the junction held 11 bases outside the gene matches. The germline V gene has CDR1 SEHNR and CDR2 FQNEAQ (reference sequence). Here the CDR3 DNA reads TGTGCCAGCAGCTTAGCAGTAGGGGTGGACAGGAGCTCCTACAATGAGCAGTTCTTC. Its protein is CASSLAVGVDRSSYNEQFF.

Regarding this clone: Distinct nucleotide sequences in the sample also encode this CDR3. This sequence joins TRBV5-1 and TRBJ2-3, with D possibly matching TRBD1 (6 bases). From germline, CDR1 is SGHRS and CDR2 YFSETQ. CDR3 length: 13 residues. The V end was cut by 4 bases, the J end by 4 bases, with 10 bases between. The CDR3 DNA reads TGCGCCAGCAGCCCGCAGGGGTCAGATACGCAGTATTTT. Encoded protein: CASSPQGSDTQYF.

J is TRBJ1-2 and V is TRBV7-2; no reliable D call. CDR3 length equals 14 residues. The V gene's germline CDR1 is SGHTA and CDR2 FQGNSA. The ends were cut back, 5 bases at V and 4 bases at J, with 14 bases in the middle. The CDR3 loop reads CASSPPGTTYGYTF. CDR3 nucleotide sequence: TGTGCCAGCAGCCCGCCGGGAACCACCTATGGCTACACCTTC. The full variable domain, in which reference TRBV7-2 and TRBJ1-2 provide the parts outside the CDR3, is GAGVSQSPSNKVTEKGKDVELRCDPISGHTALYWYRQSLGQGLEFLIYFQGNSAPDKSGLPSDRFSAERTGGSVSTLTIQRTQQEDSAVYLCASSPPGTTYGYTFGSGTRLTVV.